Described below is a single T cell receptor (beta chain) sequence and its context. Its antigen is still unknown. Nothing much larger sits one base from this clone, and base qualities are not available. This entry is derived from a study of CD8 T cells in ankylosing spondylitis (dated by TCRdb to 2017 to 2019). Regarding the complete study: The study set out to find disease-linked TCR variants by profiling T cell receptor beta repertoires in ankylosing spondylitis patients and healthy donors. The full study cohort comprised 20 to 25 ankylosing spondylitis patients and 85 to 120 healthy donors. Peripheral blood was sampled, and synovial fluid was additionally collected from ankylosing spondylitis patients. On the study overall, not on this receptor specifically: A TCR beta motif of several highly homologous amino acid variants appeared characteristic of blood from ankylosing spondylitis patients. A CD8+ phenotype was shown by the disease-linked clones, which were found at relatively low frequencies in peripheral blood. Significant enrichment of the disease-linked clones was reported in matched synovial fluid samples from ankylosing spondylitis patients. Some TCR beta motif variants had previously been reported in synovial fluid and blood of reactive arthritis patients, which suggested common disease-initiation mechanisms.

Reading the germline V gene gives CDR1 SNHLY and CDR2 FYNNEI. Trimming removed 6 bases from V and 1 base from J, leaving 9 bases between the germline ends. Its CDR3 holds 13 amino acids, cysteine through phenylalanine. Only the CDR3 DNA is retained, 39 bases long and in frame from the first base. The instrument given in TCRdb is Illumina HiSeq 2500. Quantitative 5'-RACE with molecular barcodes was the method used to prepare the TCR beta libraries. Processing in the source paper ran as follows. Disease-linked TCR variants were identified with a new computational method built on a probabilistic model of VDJ rearrangement. The public reads were reanalyzed by TCRdb: fastp trimming at Q25, MiXCR alignment, in-frame beta chains only. All rows with the same CDR3 protein become a single entry with the most common DNA and genes. V and J calls and clone size were set by TCRdb, not the authors. The sample data list around 450,000 distinct CDR3 sequences, and about 24% of these were observed just once. The ten largest account for roughly 1% of the sample.

Sequencing was done on a sample of blood, either unsorted or a sorted T cell fraction (not recorded which). The rearranged segments are TRBV2 and TRBJ1-1; the D region possibly corresponds to TRBD1 (5 bases align). This TCR derives from a male donor with ankylosing spondylitis. The encoded CDR3 is CASSADKNTEAFF. The nucleotides read TGTGCCAGCAGCGCGGACAAGAACACTGAAGCTTTCTTT.